These 27 T cell receptor beta chains share one sample of origin, sequenced in a study of blood T cell repertoires in COVID-19 (dated by TCRdb to the early 2020s). The library came from the immunoSEQ multiplex PCR assay. TCRdb re-hosts the immuneACCESS table, in-frame sequences only. Its copies lack some clones; in the studies checked, an unresolved V gene accounts for under half of them, and the cause for the rest is not known. This sample is represented by around 300,000 clones; under 90% of them were singletons. 1.5% to 2% of the sample is taken by the ten largest. The sequenced sample consisted of PBMCs or T cells enriched from blood (not recorded which). All receptors come from a woman in her forties who had recovered from COVID-19.

The chain combines TRBV12-5 with TRBJ1-1; D might be TRBD1 (5 bases). CDR3 size: 15 residues. Trimming removed 5 bases at V and 1 base at J, with 14 bases between. Germline V lookup: CDR1 LGHNT, CDR2 FRNRAP. This chain's CDR3 is CASGPTALGNTEAFF. DNA of the CDR3: TGTGCTAGTGGTCCGACAGCCCTAGGGAACACTGAAGCTTTCTTT.

The chain uses TRBV5-4 and TRBJ1-2; 11 positions agree with TRBD1. V trimming: 1 base; J trimming: 2 bases; junction bases outside the gene matches: 1. The CDR3 length is 15 residues. Per the germline V gene, CDR1 is SGHNT and CDR2 is YYREEE (reference sequence). CDR3 coding DNA: TGTGCCAGCAGCTTGCGGGACAGGGGGAACTATGGCTACACCTTC. Translation: CASSLRDRGNYGYTF. Filled out from reference TRBV5-4 and TRBJ1-2, the complete variable domain reads ETGVTQSPTHLIKTRGQQVTLRCSSQSGHNTVSWYQQALGQGPQFIFQYYREEENGRGNFPPRFSGLQFPNYSSELNVNALELDDSALYLCASSLRDRGNYGYTFGSGTRLTVV.

The chain combines TRBV7-8 with TRBJ2-1; TRBD2 is a possible D gene (6 bases). CDR1 is SGHVS and CDR2 is FQNEAQ in the germline V gene. The CDR3 sequence is 16 residues long. V was cut by 2 bases and J by 3 bases, with 14 bases left in between. The CDR3, as DNA: TGTGCCAGCAGCTTATTGCGGGGCTTAATCTACAATGAGCAGTTCTTC. This gives the protein CASSLLRGLIYNEQFF.

The chain recombines TRBV7-8 with TRBJ2-7; 16 nucleotides line up with TRBD2. V lost 7 bases and J lost 7; bases outside the gene matches: 7. Looked up from germline, CDR1 is SGHVS and CDR2 is FQNEAQ. CDR3 length: 15 residues. DNA for the CDR3: TGTGCCAGCATCATAGGGACTAGCGGGGGGGGTGAGCAGTACTTC. This sequence encodes CASIIGTSGGGEQYF. Full variable domain (outside the CDR3, taken from reference TRBV7-8 and TRBJ2-7): GAGVSQSPRYKVAKRGQDVALRCDPISGHVSLFWYQQALGQGPEFLTYFQNEAQLDKSGLPSDRFFAERPEGSVSTLKIQRTQQEDSAVYLCASIIGTSGGGEQYFGPGTRLTVT.

This chain connects TRBV5-4 to TRBJ2-1, with TRBD1 matching 8 bases. V lost 4 bases, J lost 4 bases, and 7 bases stayed unmatched. Germline CDR1 reads SGHNT; CDR2 reads YYREEE (reference sequence). The CDR3 length is 15 residues. The CDR3 region has the DNA TGTGCCAGCAGCATTGCACAGGGGGTGTACAATGAGCAGTTCTTC. It encodes CASSIAQGVYNEQFF. The whole variable domain, remainder taken from reference TRBV5-4 and TRBJ2-1, is ETGVTQSPTHLIKTRGQQVTLRCSSQSGHNTVSWYQQALGQGPQFIFQYYREEENGRGNFPPRFSGLQFPNYSSELNVNALELDDSALYLCASSIAQGVYNEQFFGPGTRLTVL.

This rearrangement joins TRBV5-4 to TRBJ1-4; 8 positions match TRBD1. Germline V gene data show CDR1 as SGHNT and CDR2 as YYREEE (reference sequence). CDR3 length: 15 amino acids. V was clipped by 5 bases and J by 5 bases; unmatched bases: 8. CDR3 residues: CASSSDRARNEKLFF. CDR3 bases: TGTGCCAGCAGTTCGGACAGGGCCCGGAATGAAAAACTGTTTTTT. Drawing the rest from reference TRBV5-4 and TRBJ1-4, the complete variable domain is ETGVTQSPTHLIKTRGQQVTLRCSSQSGHNTVSWYQQALGQGPQFIFQYYREEENGRGNFPPRFSGLQFPNYSSELNVNALELDDSALYLCASSSDRARNEKLFFGSGTQLSVL.

The chain employs TRBV6-5 and TRBJ1-1, with D unresolved. The CDR3 length is 14 residues. Trimming removed 6 bases at V and 1 base at J, with 12 bases between. The V gene's germline CDR1 is MNHEY and CDR2 SVGAGI. The CDR3 coding sequence is TGTGCCAGCAGGCGGGAATCCCAGAACACTGAAGCTTTCTTT. Translating it yields CASRRESQNTEAFF.

This clone was observed a single time. This sequence joins TRBV7-9 and TRBJ2-7, with TRBD1 matching 10 bases. The CDR3 runs to 17 residues. From germline, CDR1 is SEHNR and CDR2 FQNEAQ (reference sequence). V lost 5 bases and J lost 6; bases outside the gene matches: 16. CDR3 protein: CASSETRRDRGITEQYF. In nucleotides, the CDR3 is TGTGCCAGCAGCGAGACCAGACGGGACAGGGGAATAACCGAGCAGTACTTC. Full variable domain (outside the CDR3, taken from reference TRBV7-9 and TRBJ2-7): DTGVSQNPRHKITKRGQNVTFRCDPISEHNRLYWYRQTLGQGPEFLTYFQNEAQLEKSRLLSDRFSAERPKGSFSTLEIQRTEQGDSAMYLCASSETRRDRGITEQYFGPGTRLTVT.

The gene calls are TRBV3-1 (or the pseudogene TRBV3-2) and TRBJ1-1; possible D gene TRBD1, 6 bases. The V gene lost 0 bases and the J gene lost 4 bases, with 15 bases spanning the gap. Germline CDR1 reads LGHDT; CDR2 reads YNNKEL (reference sequence). This CDR3 contains 16 residues. CDR3 nucleotide sequence: TGTGCCAGCAGCCAAGAGCAGGTGGGGGGGCCCACTGAAGCTTTCTTT. Its protein is CASSQEQVGGPTEAFF.

CDR3 DNA sequence: TGTGCCAGCTCACCTGGACAGTCCTTCGACTCTGGAAACACCATATATTTT. Translation gives CASSPGQSFDSGNTIYF. The gene calls are TRBV18 and TRBJ1-3, with D possibly TRBD1 on 6 matching bases. The V and J ends lost 3 bases and 0 bases respectively, with 15 bases between them. This CDR3 comprises 17 residues. Germline loops: CDR1 KGHSH, CDR2 LQKENI.

This clone was counted a single time. V gene TRBV6-5 combines with J gene TRBJ1-1; TRBD1 might be the D (6 bases). With 6 bases removed from V and 3 bases from J, the gap between germline ends came to 14 bases. Germline V gives CDR1 MNHEY, CDR2 SVGAGI. The CDR3 sequence is 14 residues long. CDR3 DNA: TGTGCCAGCAGCTTACAGGGTTTGGACACTGAAGCTTTCTTT. This encodes CASSLQGLDTEAFF.

V and J are TRBV11-3 and TRBJ1-6, with 7 bases identical to TRBD1. CDR1 and CDR2 (germline): SGHNT, YENEEA. The V gene end was trimmed by 5 bases and the J gene end by 9 bases; junction bases not matched to a gene: 4. The CDR3 loop spans 13 amino acids. CDR3 DNA: TGTGCCAGCAGCAAACGACAGGGTTCACCCCTCCACTTT. It encodes CASSKRQGSPLHF.

This chain uses TRBV7-9 with TRBJ1-4, with 8 bases identical to TRBD1. V lost 2 bases to trimming and J lost 5 bases; unmatched junction nucleotides: 1. The CDR3 is made up of 14 amino acids. CDR1 and CDR2 (germline): SEHNR, FQNEAQ (reference sequence). The CDR3 DNA reads TGTGCCAGCAGCTTAAGGACAGGGAATGAAAAACTGTTTTTT. Encoded protein: CASSLRTGNEKLFF.

CDR3 region: CASSTGPGQGAYEQYF. In DNA, the CDR3 is TGTGCCAGCAGCACAGGCCCGGGACAGGGGGCTTACGAGCAGTACTTC. The chain carries TRBV2 and TRBJ2-7, with 12 bases matching TRBD1. Losses at the gene ends were 6 bases for V and 4 bases for J; bases not matched to a gene: 10. Germline values: CDR1 SNHLY, CDR2 FYNNEI. This CDR3 is built from 16 residues.

The CDR3, as DNA: TGTGCCAGCAGCCCCGGGACAGGGTTTAGTCAGCCCCAGCATTTT. Its protein product is CASSPGTGFSQPQHF. J is TRBJ1-5 and V is TRBV6-5, with 9 bases lining up with TRBD1. CDR1 is MNHEY and CDR2 is SVGAGI in the germline V gene. V gave up 6 bases and J gave up 6 bases; unmatched junction bases: 9. The CDR3 contains 15 residues.

The chain employs TRBV19 and TRBJ2-2; D is unclear. The CDR3 length is 15 residues. The ends were cut back, 4 bases at V and 0 bases at J, with 9 bases in the middle. Germline V lookup: CDR1 LNHDA, CDR2 SQIVND (reference sequence). This CDR3 is CASSRRTPNTGELFF. CDR3 nucleotide sequence: TGTGCCAGTAGTAGAAGAACACCGAACACCGGGGAGCTGTTTTTT.

V usage is TRBV5-6 and J usage is TRBJ2-1, with D maybe TRBD2 (6 bases). Germline V CDR1 and CDR2: SGHDT, YYEEEE. This CDR3 has 15 amino acids. Trimming removed 2 bases at V and 6 bases at J, with 15 bases between. The CDR3 DNA follows: TGTGCCAGCAGCTTTCTCCCAGAGCGGGCCAATGAGCAGTTCTTC. Its protein product is CASSFLPERANEQFF. Complete variable domain (other parts from reference TRBV5-6 and TRBJ2-1): DAGVTQSPTHLIKTRGQQVTLRCSPKSGHDTVSWYQQALGQGPQFIFQYYEEEERQRGNFPDRFSGHQFPNYSSELNVNALLLGDSALYLCASSFLPERANEQFFGPGTRLTVL.

V usage is TRBV5-1 and J usage is TRBJ2-3; the D is unclear. V was trimmed by 0 bases and J by 4 bases, leaving 15 bases between them. Germline values: CDR1 SGHRS, CDR2 YFSETQ. The CDR3 totals 16 residues. This CDR3 is CASSLAPPRSSDTQYF. CDR3 nucleotide sequence: TGCGCCAGCAGCTTGGCTCCCCCTAGGAGTTCAGATACGCAGTATTTT.

This rearrangement joins TRBV19 to TRBJ1-6; 8 positions match TRBD1. The CDR3 sequence is 15 residues long. The germline V gene has CDR1 LNHDA and CDR2 SQIVND (reference sequence). Trimming at V came to 5 bases and at J to 5 bases, leaving 5 bases not matched to a gene. DNA of the CDR3: TGTGCCAGTAGTTTCCTCAGGGGGCATAATTCACCCCTCCACTTT. The encoded protein is CASSFLRGHNSPLHF. The full variable domain, with the rest looked up from reference TRBV19 and TRBJ1-6, is DGGITQSPKYLFRKEGQNVTLSCEQNLNHDAMYWYRQDPGQGLRLIYYSQIVNDFQKGDIAEGYSVSREKKESFPLTVTSAQKNPTAFYLCASSFLRGHNSPLHFGNGTRLTVT.

The chain links TRBV25-1 to TRBJ1-4; the D gene is possibly TRBD1 (6 bases). CDR1 MGHDK and CDR2 SYGVNS come from the germline V gene. The CDR3 runs 15 residues. V was clipped by 3 bases and J by 2 bases, with 10 bases between them. CDR3 sequence: CASSEGQVTNEKLFF. The CDR3 DNA follows: TGTGCCAGCAGTGAGGGACAAGTCACTAATGAAAAACTGTTTTTT.

CDR3 sequence (DNA): TGTGCCAGCAGTCCCAGACTAGCGGGAGTGATCGAGCAGTACTTC. This sequence encodes CASSPRLAGVIEQYF. This sequence joins TRBV27 and TRBJ2-7, with TRBD2 identical over 12 bases. There are 15 residues in the CDR3. From germline, CDR1 is MNHEY and CDR2 SMNVEV (reference sequence). J was trimmed by 6 bases and V by 5 bases; bases with no gene match: 8.

This clone was seen repeatedly, ten times or more. This rearrangement joins TRBV28 to TRBJ2-3; 8 bases line up with TRBD1. Germline V CDR1 and CDR2: MDHEN, SYDVKM. The CDR3 loop spans 14 amino acids. Trimming removed 8 bases from V and 2 bases from J; junction bases left unmatched: 6. CDR3 in DNA: TGTGCCAGCTCGGACAGGGTTAACACAGATACGCAGTATTTT. Its translation is CASSDRVNTDTQYF.

The chain joins TRBV6-5 to TRBJ2-5; TRBD2 matches at 8 bases. V lost 6 bases, J lost 1 base, and 7 bases stayed unmatched. The germline V gene has CDR1 MNHEY and CDR2 SVGAGI. This CDR3 spans 15 amino acids. The CDR3 loop is CASRLAGHPQETQYF. Written as DNA, the CDR3 is TGTGCCAGCAGGTTAGCGGGGCACCCCCAAGAGACCCAGTACTTC.

The chain joins TRBV5-1 to TRBJ2-1; 9 nucleotides line up with TRBD2. Germline CDR1 and CDR2: SGHRS and YFSETQ. Trimming removed 1 base from V and 5 bases from J; junction bases left unmatched: 4. CDR3 length: 15 residues. CDR3 nucleotides: TGCGCCAGCAGCTTGCGAGCGGGGGGCCACAATGAGCAGTTCTTC. It translates to CASSLRAGGHNEQFF.

The gene calls are TRBV4-2 and TRBJ1-2; D is unclear. Germline CDR1 reads LGHNA; CDR2 reads YNFKEQ. V was trimmed by 0 bases and J by 4 bases, leaving 12 bases between them. CDR3 size: 15 residues. This CDR3 is CASSQDLGGSYGYTF. CDR3 DNA: TGTGCCAGCAGCCAAGATCTCGGAGGCTCCTATGGCTACACCTTC.

This clone appeared a few times. This chain joins TRBV25-1 and TRBJ2-3, with D hard to call. The CDR3 loop spans 17 amino acids. CDR1 MGHDK and CDR2 SYGVNS come from the germline V gene. V shed 5 bases and J shed 0 bases, with 18 bases lying between them. For the CDR3, the DNA is TGTGCCAGCAGTCCACGACTGTCCCTCTCTAGCACAGATACGCAGTATTTT. The encoded protein is CASSPRLSLSSTDTQYF.

In DNA form, the CDR3 reads TGTGCCAGCTCACCAGTCCCAGGTACAACTAATGAAAAACTGTTTTTT. Translating gives CASSPVPGTTNEKLFF. The rearrangement uses TRBV18 and TRBJ1-4; D gene unclear. There are 16 residues in the CDR3. Trimming pared 2 bases from V and 0 bases from J, leaving 10 bases between. Germline V lookup: CDR1 KGHSH, CDR2 LQKENI.